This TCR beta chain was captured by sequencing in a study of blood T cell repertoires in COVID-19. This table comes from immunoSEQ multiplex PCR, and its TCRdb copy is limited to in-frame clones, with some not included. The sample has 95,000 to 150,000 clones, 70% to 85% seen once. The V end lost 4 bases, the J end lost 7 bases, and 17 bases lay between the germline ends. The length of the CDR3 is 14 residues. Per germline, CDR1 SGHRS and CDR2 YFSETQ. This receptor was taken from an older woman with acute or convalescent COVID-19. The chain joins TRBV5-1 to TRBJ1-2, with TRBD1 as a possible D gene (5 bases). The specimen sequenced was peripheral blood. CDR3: CASSPDGLGGGYTF. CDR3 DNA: TGCGCCAGCAGCCCTGATGGTCTCGGGGGTGGCTACACCTTC.